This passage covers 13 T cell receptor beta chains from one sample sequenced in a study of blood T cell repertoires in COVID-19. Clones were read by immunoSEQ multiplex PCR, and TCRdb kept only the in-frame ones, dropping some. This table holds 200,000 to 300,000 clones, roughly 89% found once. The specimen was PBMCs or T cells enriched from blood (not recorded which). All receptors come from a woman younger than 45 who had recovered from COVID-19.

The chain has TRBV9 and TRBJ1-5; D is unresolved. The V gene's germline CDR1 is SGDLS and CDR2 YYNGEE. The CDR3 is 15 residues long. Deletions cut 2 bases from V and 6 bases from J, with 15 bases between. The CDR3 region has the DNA TGTGCCAGCAGCGTTGAGGCGTCGACGGGTCAGCCCCAGCATTTT. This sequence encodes CASSVEASTGQPQHF.

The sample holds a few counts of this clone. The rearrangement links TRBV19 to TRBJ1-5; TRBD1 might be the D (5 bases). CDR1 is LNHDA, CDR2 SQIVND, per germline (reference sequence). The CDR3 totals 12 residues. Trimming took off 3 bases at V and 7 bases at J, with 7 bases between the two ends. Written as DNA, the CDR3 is TGTGCCAGTAGTATTAAGGGGCAGCCCCAGCATTTT. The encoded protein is CASSIKGQPQHF.

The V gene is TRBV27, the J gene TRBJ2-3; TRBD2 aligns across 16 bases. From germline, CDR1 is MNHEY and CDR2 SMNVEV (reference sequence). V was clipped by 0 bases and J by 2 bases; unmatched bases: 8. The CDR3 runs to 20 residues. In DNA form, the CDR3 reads TGTGCCAGCAGTTTATCTCGTGGGACTAGCGGGAGGGCCCTCACAGATACGCAGTATTTT. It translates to CASSLSRGTSGRALTDTQYF.

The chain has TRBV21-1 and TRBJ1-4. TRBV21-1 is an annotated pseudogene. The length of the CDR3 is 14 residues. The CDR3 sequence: CASSKVGRGEKLFF. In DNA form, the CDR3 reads TGTGCCAGCAGCAAAGTGGGACGGGGGGAAAAACTGTTTTTT.

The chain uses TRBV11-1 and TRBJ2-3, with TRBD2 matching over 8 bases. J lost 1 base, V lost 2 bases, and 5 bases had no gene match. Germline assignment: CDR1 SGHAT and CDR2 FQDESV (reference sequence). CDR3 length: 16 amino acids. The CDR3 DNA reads TGTGCCAGCAGCTTAATTCCCGGGGGGGGCACAGATACGCAGTATTTT. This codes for CASSLIPGGGTDTQYF.

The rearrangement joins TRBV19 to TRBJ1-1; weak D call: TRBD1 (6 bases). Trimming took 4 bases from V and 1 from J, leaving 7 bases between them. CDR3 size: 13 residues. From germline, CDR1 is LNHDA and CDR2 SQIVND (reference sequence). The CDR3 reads CASSRTANTEAFF. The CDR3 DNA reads TGTGCCAGTAGTAGGACAGCGAACACTGAAGCTTTCTTT.

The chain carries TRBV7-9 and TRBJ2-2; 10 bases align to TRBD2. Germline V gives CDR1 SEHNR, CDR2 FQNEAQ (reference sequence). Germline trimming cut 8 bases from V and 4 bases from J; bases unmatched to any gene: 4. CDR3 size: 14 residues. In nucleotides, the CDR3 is TGTGCCAGCCCCCGGACTAGCGGCACCGGGGAGCTGTTTTTT. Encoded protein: CASPRTSGTGELFF.

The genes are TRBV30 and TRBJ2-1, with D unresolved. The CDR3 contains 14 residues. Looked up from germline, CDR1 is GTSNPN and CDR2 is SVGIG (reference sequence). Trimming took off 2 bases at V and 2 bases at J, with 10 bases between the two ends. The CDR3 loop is CAWSTGLTYNEQFF. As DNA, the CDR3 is TGTGCCTGGAGTACGGGTCTAACCTACAATGAGCAGTTCTTC.

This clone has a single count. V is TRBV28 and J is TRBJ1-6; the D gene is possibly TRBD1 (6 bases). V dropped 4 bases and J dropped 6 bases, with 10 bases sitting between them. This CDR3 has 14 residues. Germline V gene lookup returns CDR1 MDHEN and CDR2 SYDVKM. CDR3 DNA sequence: TGTGCCAGCAGTTACCACAGGGTTAATTCACCCCTCCACTTT. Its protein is CASSYHRVNSPLHF. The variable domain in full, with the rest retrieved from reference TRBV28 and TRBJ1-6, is DVKVTQSSRYLVKRTGEKVFLECVQDMDHENMFWYRQDPGLGLRLIYFSYDVKMKEKGDIPEGYSVSREKKERFSLILESASTNQTSMYLCASSYHRVNSPLHFGNGTRLTVT.

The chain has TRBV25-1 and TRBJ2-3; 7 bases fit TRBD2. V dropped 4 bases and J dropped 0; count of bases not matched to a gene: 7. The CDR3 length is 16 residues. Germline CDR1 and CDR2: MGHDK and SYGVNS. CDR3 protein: CASSVASGTSTDTQYF. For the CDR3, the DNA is TGTGCCAGCAGTGTAGCTAGCGGAACTAGCACAGATACGCAGTATTTT.

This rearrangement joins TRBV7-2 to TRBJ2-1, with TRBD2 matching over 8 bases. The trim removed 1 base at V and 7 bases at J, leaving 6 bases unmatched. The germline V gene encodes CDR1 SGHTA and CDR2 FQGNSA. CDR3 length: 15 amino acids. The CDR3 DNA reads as TGTGCCAGCAGCTTAGAAGTAGCGGGGTCAAATGAGCAGTTCTTC. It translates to CASSLEVAGSNEQFF.

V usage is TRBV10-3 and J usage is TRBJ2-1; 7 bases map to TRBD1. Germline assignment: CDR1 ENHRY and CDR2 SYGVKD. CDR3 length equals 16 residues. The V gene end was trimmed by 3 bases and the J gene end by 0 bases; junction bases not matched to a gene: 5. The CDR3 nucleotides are TGTGCCATCAGTGACCTGACAGGGACCTCCTACAATGAGCAGTTCTTC. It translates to CAISDLTGTSYNEQFF.

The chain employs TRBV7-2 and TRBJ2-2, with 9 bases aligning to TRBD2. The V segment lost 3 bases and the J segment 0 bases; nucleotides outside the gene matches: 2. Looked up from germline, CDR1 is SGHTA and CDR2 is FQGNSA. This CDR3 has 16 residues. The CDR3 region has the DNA TGTGCCAGCAGCTTCAGACTAGCGGCGAACACCGGGGAGCTGTTTTTT. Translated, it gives CASSFRLAANTGELFF.